This T cell receptor beta chain derives from a study of blood T cell repertoires in COVID-19. Looking at the study overall: Sources were T cells, B-cell-depleted T cells, or PBMCs; the material itself was cDNA or gDNA.

Original handling: How many nucleated cells were present was estimated from reference gene primer amplification. Profiled with immunoSEQ multiplex PCR; TCRdb holds only in-frame clones, not every one. The V and J calls and clone size come from that table; D and trimming were worked out from the DNA. The sample records around 300,000 clones, around nine tenths being singletons. Sequencing was done on a sample of peripheral blood. This receptor was taken from a man aged 50-60 years with active or convalescent COVID-19.

CDR3 sequence (DNA): TGTGCCACCCGCCCCCCAGGCGTCTCCTACAATGAGCAGTTCTTC. Its translation: CATRPPGVSYNEQFF. The chain recombines TRBV19 with TRBJ2-1; D ambiguous. Deletions cut 10 bases from V and 0 bases from J, with 16 bases between. The CDR3 runs to 15 residues. Germline V gene data show CDR1 as LNHDA and CDR2 as SQIVND (reference sequence).